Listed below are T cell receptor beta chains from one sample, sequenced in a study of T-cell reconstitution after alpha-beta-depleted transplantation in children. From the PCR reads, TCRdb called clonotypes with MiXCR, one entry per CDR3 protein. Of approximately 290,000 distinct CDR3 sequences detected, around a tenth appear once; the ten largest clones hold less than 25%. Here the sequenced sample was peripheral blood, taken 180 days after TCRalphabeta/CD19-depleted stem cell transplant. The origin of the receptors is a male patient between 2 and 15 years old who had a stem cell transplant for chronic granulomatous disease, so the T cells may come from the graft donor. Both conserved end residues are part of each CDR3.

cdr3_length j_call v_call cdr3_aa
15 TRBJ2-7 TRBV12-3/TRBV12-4 CASREGTGGWYEQYF
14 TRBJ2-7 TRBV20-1 CSASEGTSGYEQYF
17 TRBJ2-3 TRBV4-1 CASSQDDGTGHADTQYF
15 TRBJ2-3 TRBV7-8 CASSLTSGTTDTQYF
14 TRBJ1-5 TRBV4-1 CASSLIYSNQPQHF
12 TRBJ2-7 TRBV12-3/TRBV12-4 CASTKNRVEQYF
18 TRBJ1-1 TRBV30 CAWTTERGVILVNTEAFF
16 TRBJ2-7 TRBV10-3 CAISETFLTGVYEQYF
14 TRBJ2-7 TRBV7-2 CASSLLLAPYEQYF
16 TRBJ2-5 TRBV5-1 CASSKWTSGTQETQYF
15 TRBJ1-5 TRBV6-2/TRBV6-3 CASNYRDSYNQPQHF
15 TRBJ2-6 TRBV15 CATSSRNSGANVLTF
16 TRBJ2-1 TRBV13 CASSVILQQSYNEQFF
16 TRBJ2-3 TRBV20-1 CSAGTPLAVSTDTQYF
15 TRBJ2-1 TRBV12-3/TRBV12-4 CASSFPGLLYNEQFF
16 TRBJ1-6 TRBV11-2 CASSPTINTQHSPLHF
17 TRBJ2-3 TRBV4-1 CASSQVVASGSTDTQYF
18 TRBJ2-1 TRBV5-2 CAMGPWANPLLSYNEHFF
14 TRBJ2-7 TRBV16 CASSENGREYEQYF
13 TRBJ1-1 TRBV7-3 CASSYGQNTEAFF
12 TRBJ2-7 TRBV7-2 CASSLEHYEQYF
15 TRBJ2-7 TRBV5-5 CASSYNGQGTYEQYF
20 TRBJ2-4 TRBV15 CATSPTLTGGTRLAKNIQYF
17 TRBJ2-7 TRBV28 CASSFVPLWGSSYEQYF
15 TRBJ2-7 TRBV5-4 CASSLDAALRGEQYF
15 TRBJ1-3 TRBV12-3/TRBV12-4 CASSSQTVAGNTIYF
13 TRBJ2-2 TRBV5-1 CASSFDGPGELFF
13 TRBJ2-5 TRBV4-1 CASRGEVGETQYF